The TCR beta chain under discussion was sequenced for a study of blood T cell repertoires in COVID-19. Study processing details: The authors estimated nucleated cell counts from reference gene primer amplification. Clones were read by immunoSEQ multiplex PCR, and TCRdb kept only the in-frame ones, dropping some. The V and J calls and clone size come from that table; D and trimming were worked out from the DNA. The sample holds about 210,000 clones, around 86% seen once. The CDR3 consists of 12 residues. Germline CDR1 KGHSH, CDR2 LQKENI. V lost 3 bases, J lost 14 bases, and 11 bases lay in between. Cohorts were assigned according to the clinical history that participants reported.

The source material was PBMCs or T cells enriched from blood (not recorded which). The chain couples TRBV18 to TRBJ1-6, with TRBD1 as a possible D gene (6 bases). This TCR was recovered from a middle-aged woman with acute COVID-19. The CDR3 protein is CASSPDRPTLHF. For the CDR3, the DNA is TGTGCCAGCTCACCTGACAGGCCCACCCTCCACTTT.